The 14 T cell receptor beta chains in this list originate from one sample, sequenced in a study of cytomegalovirus exposure and HLA in healthy donors (dated by TCRdb to 2016 to 2017). The library was built by means of the immunoSEQ multiplex PCR assay. As stored in TCRdb, this immuneACCESS dataset retains in-frame rearrangements with V and J assigned. A fraction of the clones does not appear; measured against another copy, unresolved V genes explain less than half of the discrepancy, and the remainder lacks a known reason. This sample comprises 120,000 or so clones, roughly 89% of them detected only once. Around 1.2% of the sample lies in the top ten. The sequenced sample was PBMCs. The receptors shown here come from a woman younger than 30 in good health and CMV-seronegative.

The chain links TRBV7-2 to TRBJ2-7; D perhaps matches TRBD2 (6 bases). CDR1 and CDR2 from the germline V gene are SGHTA and FQGNSA. V gave up 0 bases and J gave up 2 bases, with 11 bases separating them. This CDR3 contains 15 residues. The CDR3 nucleotides are TGTGCCAGCAGCTTAGCGTTTGGCGGGGCCTACGAGCAGTACTTC. This gives the protein CASSLAFGGAYEQYF.

This chain joins TRBV28 and TRBJ2-1, with 9 positions matching TRBD2. CDR1 is MDHEN, CDR2 SYDVKM, per germline. This CDR3 is 15 amino acids long. With 5 bases clipped from V and 4 bases from J, the junction kept 6 bases outside the gene matches. The CDR3 region is CASSPGTSSYNEQFF. CDR3 sequence (DNA): TGTGCCAGCAGTCCCGGGACTAGCAGTTACAATGAGCAGTTCTTC.

This chain connects TRBV2 to TRBJ1-2; no reliable D call. Trimming took off 9 bases at V and 2 bases at J, with 7 bases between the two ends. The CDR3 sequence is 11 residues long. CDR1 is SNHLY, CDR2 FYNNEI, per germline. CDR3 loop: CASGLNYGYTF. CDR3 DNA: TGTGCCAGTGGACTGAACTATGGCTACACCTTC.

This chain connects TRBV23-1 to TRBJ2-5; 10 bases align to TRBD2. TRBV23-1 is an open reading frame, and its role is uncertain. The CDR3 has 16 residues. V lost 4 bases and J lost 0; bases outside the gene matches: 5. CDR3 nucleotide sequence: TGCGCCAGCAGTCCCCCGACTAGCGGGTACCAAGAGACCCAGTACTTC. Amino acids: CASSPPTSGYQETQYF.

CDR3 sequence reads: CASRALGAVYEKLFF. The CDR3 bases are TGTGCCAGCAGGGCACTGGGGGCGGTTTATGAAAAACTGTTTTTT. This sequence joins TRBV6-6 and TRBJ1-4, with D maybe TRBD1 (6 bases). The CDR3 extends over 15 amino acids. Germline V gives CDR1 MNHNY, CDR2 SVGAGI (reference sequence). With 6 bases removed from V and 6 bases from J, the gap between germline ends came to 17 bases.

The chain joins TRBV19 to TRBJ1-4, with D unclear. The length of the CDR3 is 14 residues. V lost 4 bases, J lost 8 bases, and 14 bases lay in between. Looked up from germline, CDR1 is LNHDA and CDR2 is SQIVND (reference sequence). Here the CDR3 reads CASSRARSGEKLFF. CDR3 DNA: TGTGCCAGTAGTAGGGCCAGGTCCGGCGAAAAACTGTTTTTT. The full variable domain, rest sourced from reference TRBV19 and TRBJ1-4, is DGGITQSPKYLFRKEGQNVTLSCEQNLNHDAMYWYRQDPGQGLRLIYYSQIVNDFQKGDIAEGYSVSREKKESFPLTVTSAQKNPTAFYLCASSRARSGEKLFFGSGTQLSVL.

The genes are TRBV28 and TRBJ2-7, with TRBD2 as a possible D gene (5 bases). Trimming stripped 8 bases from V and 0 bases from J, with 8 bases between. The CDR3 spans 12 residues. Germline CDR1 MDHEN, CDR2 SYDVKM. CDR3 amino acids: CASQTSSYEQYF. The CDR3 nucleotides are TGTGCCAGCCAAACTAGCTCCTACGAGCAGTACTTC.

This sequence joins TRBV2 and TRBJ2-2; 8 nucleotides align to TRBD2. The germline V gene has CDR1 SNHLY and CDR2 FYNNEI. This CDR3 comprises 15 residues. Unmatched junction bases numbered 8, after V lost 6 bases and J lost 5 bases. CDR3 nucleotides: TGTGCCAGCAGGAAGGACGGGGGGGGTACCGGGGAGCTGTTTTTT. Amino acids: CASRKDGGGTGELFF.

This chain connects TRBV7-2 to TRBJ2-5; 8 nucleotides match TRBD2. This CDR3 is 15 amino acids long. With V trimmed by 3 bases and J by 2 bases, 5 bases remained unmatched. Germline CDR1 is SGHTA and CDR2 is FQGNSA. CDR3 sequence (DNA): TGTGCCAGCAGCTTCGATAGCGGGGTACAAGAGACCCAGTACTTC. Its translation: CASSFDSGVQETQYF. Using reference TRBV7-2 and TRBJ2-5 for the parts outside the CDR3, the full variable domain is GAGVSQSPSNKVTEKGKDVELRCDPISGHTALYWYRQSLGQGLEFLIYFQGNSAPDKSGLPSDRFSAERTGGSVSTLTIQRTQQEDSAVYLCASSFDSGVQETQYFGPGTRLLVL.

The chain carries TRBV9 and TRBJ2-7; a possible D gene is TRBD2 (7 bases). Trimming cost V 0 bases and J 2 bases, with 12 bases left between them. The CDR3 contains 15 residues. From germline, CDR1 is SGDLS and CDR2 YYNGEE. The CDR3 DNA sequence: TGTGCCAGCAGCGTAGCAGGCGGGGGCACCTACGAGCAGTACTTC. This codes for CASSVAGGGTYEQYF.

This sequence joins TRBV6-4 and TRBJ1-5, with 7 bases fitting TRBD1. The CDR3 contains 16 residues. V dropped 4 bases and J dropped 2; count of bases not matched to a gene: 8. The germline gives CDR1 MRHNA, CDR2 SNTAGT. The CDR3 reads CASSAETGVGNQPQHF. CDR3 nucleotide sequence: TGTGCCAGCAGTGCCGAAACAGGGGTGGGCAATCAGCCCCAGCATTTT.

This chain joins TRBV28 and TRBJ1-3, with 9 bases matching TRBD1. Germline V lookup: CDR1 MDHEN, CDR2 SYDVKM. The CDR3 runs 17 residues. V lost 7 bases, J lost 2 bases, and 12 bases stayed unmatched. This CDR3 reads CASTPGQGSFAGNTIYF. The CDR3 DNA is TGTGCCAGCACCCCGGGACAGGGCTCTTTTGCTGGAAACACCATATATTTT.

The chain recombines TRBV30 with TRBJ2-5; TRBD1 might be the D (6 bases). V was trimmed by 4 bases and J by 0 bases, leaving 15 bases between them. The CDR3 spans 15 residues. CDR1 is GTSNPN and CDR2 is SVGIG in the germline V gene (reference sequence). The CDR3 protein is CAWTPGDAHQETQYF. The CDR3 bases are TGTGCCTGGACCCCAGGGGACGCACACCAAGAGACCCAGTACTTC.

This sequence joins TRBV28 and TRBJ2-5, with TRBD2 identical over 8 bases. V shed 6 bases, J shed 4 bases, and the junction held 7 bases outside the gene matches. Germline-derived CDR1 and CDR2 are MDHEN and SYDVKM. This CDR3 has 14 amino acids. CDR3 region: CASSNPGGGETQYF. CDR3 in DNA: TGTGCCAGCAGCAACCCCGGGGGGGGAGAGACCCAGTACTTC.